The clone carrying this TCR beta chain was detected many times. The data were taken from a study of T-cell reconstitution after alpha-beta-depleted transplantation in children. It was with unique molecular identifiers that the TCRbeta library was prepared. TCRdb re-called the PCR reads through MiXCR, storing one row per CDR3 protein. This sample has a few hundred thousand distinct CDR3 sequences, with about 12% found just once. This CDR3 is built from 14 residues. V was cut by 5 bases and J by 5 bases, with 15 bases left in between. This chain connects TRBV12-3 or TRBV12-4 to TRBJ1-1; no reliable D call. The sample consisted of PBMCs from the stem cell graft donor, taken from the stem cell graft. This sequence was found in a human donor who donated a stem cell graft to a child with combined immunodeficiency. The CDR3 sequence: CASSGGVVRTEAFF. In DNA, the CDR3 is TGTGCCAGCAGTGGCGGGGTCGTAAGAACTGAAGCTTTCTTT.